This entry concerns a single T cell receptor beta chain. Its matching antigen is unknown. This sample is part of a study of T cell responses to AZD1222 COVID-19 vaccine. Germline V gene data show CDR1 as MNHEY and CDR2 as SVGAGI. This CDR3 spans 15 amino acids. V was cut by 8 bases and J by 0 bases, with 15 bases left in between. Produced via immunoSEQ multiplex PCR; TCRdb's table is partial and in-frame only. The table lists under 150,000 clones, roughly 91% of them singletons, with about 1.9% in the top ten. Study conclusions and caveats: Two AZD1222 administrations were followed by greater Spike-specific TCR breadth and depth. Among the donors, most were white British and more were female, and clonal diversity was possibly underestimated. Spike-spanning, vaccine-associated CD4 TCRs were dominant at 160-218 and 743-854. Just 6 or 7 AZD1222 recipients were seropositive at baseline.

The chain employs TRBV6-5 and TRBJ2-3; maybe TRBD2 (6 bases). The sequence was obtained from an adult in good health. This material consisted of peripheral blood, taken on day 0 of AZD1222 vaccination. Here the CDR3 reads CASSSGAGSTDTQYF. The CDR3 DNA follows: TGTGCCAGCTCCTCCGGGGCGGGGAGCACAGATACGCAGTATTTT.